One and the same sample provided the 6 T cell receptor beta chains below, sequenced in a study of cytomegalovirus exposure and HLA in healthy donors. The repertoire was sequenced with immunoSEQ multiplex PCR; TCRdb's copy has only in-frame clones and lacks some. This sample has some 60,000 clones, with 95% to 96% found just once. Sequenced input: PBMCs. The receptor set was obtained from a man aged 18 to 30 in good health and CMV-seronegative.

The CDR3 loop reads CASSLQVNYGYTF. The CDR3 DNA reads TGTGCCAGCTCACTACAGGTCAACTATGGCTACACCTTC. The genes are TRBV18 and TRBJ1-2; D might be TRBD1 (5 bases). From germline, CDR1 is KGHSH and CDR2 LQKENI. CDR3 length equals 13 residues. The germline V and J ends were trimmed by 4 bases and 2 bases, with 8 bases remaining between them. The whole variable domain, remainder taken from reference TRBV18 and TRBJ1-2, is NAGVMQNPRHLVRRRGQEARLRCSPMKGHSHVYWYRQLPEEGLKFMVYLQKENIIDESGMPKERFSAEFPKEGPSILRIQQVVRGDSAAYFCASSLQVNYGYTFGSGTRLTVV.

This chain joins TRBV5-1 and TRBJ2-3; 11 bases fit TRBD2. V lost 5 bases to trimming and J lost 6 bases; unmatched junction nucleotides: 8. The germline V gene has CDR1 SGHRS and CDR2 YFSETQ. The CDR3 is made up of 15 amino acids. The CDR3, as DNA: TGCGCCAGCAGGGCGGGACTAGCGGCCTCTGATACGCAGTATTTT. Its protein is CASRAGLAASDTQYF.

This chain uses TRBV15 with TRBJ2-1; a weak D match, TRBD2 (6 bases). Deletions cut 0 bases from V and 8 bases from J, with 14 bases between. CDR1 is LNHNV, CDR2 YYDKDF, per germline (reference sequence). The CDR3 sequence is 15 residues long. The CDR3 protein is CATSRDPPIADEQFF. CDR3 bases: TGTGCCACCAGCAGAGATCCACCGATAGCGGATGAGCAGTTCTTC.

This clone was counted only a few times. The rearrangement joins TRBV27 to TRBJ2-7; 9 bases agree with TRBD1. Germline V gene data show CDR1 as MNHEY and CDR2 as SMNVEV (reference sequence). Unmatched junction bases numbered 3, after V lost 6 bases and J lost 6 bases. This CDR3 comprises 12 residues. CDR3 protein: CASSGQGIEQYF. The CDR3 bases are TGTGCCAGCAGCGGACAGGGGATCGAGCAGTACTTC.

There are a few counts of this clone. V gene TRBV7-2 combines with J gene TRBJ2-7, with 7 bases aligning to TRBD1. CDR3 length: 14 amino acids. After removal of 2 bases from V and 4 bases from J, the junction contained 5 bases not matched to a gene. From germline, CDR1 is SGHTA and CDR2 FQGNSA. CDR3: CASSLPGQLYEQYF. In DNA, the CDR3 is TGTGCCAGCAGCTTACCGGGACAGCTTTACGAGCAGTACTTC.

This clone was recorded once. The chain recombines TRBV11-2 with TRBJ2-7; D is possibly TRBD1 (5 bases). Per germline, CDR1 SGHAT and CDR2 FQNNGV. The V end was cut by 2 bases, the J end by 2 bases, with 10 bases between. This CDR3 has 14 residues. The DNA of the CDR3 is TGTGCCAGCAGCTTATCAGGGAAAACCTACGAGCAGTACTTC. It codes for CASSLSGKTYEQYF.